The entry that follows covers one T cell receptor (beta chain) sequence. J gave up 7 bases and V 7 bases, and 4 bases lay outside the gene matches. CDR1 SGHAT and CDR2 FQNNGV come from the germline V gene. CDR3 length: 12 residues. Profiled with immunoSEQ multiplex PCR; TCRdb holds only in-frame clones, not every one. The sample yields some 110,000 clones, 85% to 95% seen once. This specimen comes from a study of T cell changes during pregnancy in multiple sclerosis. Sequences were derived from peripheral blood, sampled after pregnancy. The chain uses TRBV11-2 and TRBJ1-1; TRBD1 aligns across 9 bases. This sequence was found in a female donor with multiple sclerosis, enrolled in a pregnancy study. Written as DNA, the CDR3 is TGTGCCAGCACGGGACAGGGAATTGAAGCTTTCTTT. This sequence encodes CASTGQGIEAFF. The full variable domain, in which reference TRBV11-2 and TRBJ1-1 provide the parts outside the CDR3, is EAGVAQSPRYKIIEKRQSVAFWCNPISGHATLYWYQQILGQGPKLLIQFQNNGVVDDSQLPKDRFSAERLKGVDSTLKIQPAKLEDSAVYLCASTGQGIEAFFGQGTRLTVV.